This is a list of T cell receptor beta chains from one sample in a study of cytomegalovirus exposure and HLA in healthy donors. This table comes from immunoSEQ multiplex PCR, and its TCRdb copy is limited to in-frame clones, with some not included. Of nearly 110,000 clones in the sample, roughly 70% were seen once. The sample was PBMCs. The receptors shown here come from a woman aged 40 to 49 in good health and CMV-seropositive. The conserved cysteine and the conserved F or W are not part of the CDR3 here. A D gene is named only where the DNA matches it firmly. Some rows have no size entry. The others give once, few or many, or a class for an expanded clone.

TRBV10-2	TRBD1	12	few	ASSERQGNSEAF
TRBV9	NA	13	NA	ASSVEGDPTREQY
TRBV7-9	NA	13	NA	ASSSLSQRREKLF
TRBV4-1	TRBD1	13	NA	ASSRAGTGVEKLF
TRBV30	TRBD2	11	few	AWSGPQRGTQY
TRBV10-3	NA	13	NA	AIRATPSFTDTQY
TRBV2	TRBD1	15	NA	ASIPGQGIAGANVLT
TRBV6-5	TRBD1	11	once	ASSADRGSGYT
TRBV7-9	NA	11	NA	ASSLGASYEQY
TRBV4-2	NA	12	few	ASSQQGTNEKLF
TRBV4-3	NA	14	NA	ASSQDWGRLGEKLF
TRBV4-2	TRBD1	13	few	ASSQAGQAGSPLH
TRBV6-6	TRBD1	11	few	ASSTTGGNEQF
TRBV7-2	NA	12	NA	ASSLAEDSYEQY
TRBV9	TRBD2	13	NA	ASSDIAGGPYEQF
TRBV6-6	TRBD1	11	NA	ASSFDRVAEQF
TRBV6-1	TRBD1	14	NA	ASSARQGRVNSPLH
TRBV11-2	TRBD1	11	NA	ASSLGAGGGYT
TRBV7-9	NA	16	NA	ASSVGGLDFFSGNTIY
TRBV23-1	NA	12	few	ASRPRGRGHGYT
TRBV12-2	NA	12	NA	ASRLGLAHNEQF
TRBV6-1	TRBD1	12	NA	ASSGTGKGNTIY
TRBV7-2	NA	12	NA	ASSATVLDTEAF
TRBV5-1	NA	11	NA	ASSLDRADTQY
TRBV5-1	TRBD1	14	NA	ASSLQGFPNTGELF
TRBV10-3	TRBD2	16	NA	AIRDPSGGRWSQETQY
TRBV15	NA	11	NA	ATSRNGQIGYT
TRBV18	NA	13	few	ASSQSSGTIYEQY
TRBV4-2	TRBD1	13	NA	ASSQDRAGGVPQH
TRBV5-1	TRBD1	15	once	ASSLDGTGGGNTEAF
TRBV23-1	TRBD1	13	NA	ASSQSDRDGQPQH
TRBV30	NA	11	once	AWNAGWNYGYT
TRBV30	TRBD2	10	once	AWSGGEGTQY
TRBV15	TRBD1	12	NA	ATSRDNRGGGYT
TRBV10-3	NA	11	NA	AITQGNSYEQY
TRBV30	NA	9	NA	AWSLSPSYT
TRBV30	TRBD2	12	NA	AWTGGPSSYEQY
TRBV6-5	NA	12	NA	ASSSRDALRKLF
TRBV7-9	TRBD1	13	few	ASSSPDRGRETQY
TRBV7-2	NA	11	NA	ASSLGRNTEAF
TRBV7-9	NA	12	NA	ASSSGGGDTEAF
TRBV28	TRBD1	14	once	ASSPVRGRFLEGYT
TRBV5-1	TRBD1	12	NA	ASRGQGASDTQY
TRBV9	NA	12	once	ASSRGGSGTEAF
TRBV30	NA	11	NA	AWSVSAGNTIY
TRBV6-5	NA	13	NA	ASSYHLLDRNEAF
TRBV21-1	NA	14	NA	ASSVRDRGNGETQY
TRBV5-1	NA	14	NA	ASSFTGTGGTGELF
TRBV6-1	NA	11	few	ASMSSRDTEAF
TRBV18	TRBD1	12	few	ASSTGQVGTEAF
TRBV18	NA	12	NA	ASSSIREGQPQH
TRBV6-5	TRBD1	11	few	ATSWTGKSEAF
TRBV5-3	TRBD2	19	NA	ARSSPPRTSGGKSNTGELF
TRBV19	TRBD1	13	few	ASSLTDREREKLF
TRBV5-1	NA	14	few	ASSLVSGSVTGELF
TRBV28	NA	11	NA	ASRMYQDTEAF
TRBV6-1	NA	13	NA	ASSGQRSAQETQY